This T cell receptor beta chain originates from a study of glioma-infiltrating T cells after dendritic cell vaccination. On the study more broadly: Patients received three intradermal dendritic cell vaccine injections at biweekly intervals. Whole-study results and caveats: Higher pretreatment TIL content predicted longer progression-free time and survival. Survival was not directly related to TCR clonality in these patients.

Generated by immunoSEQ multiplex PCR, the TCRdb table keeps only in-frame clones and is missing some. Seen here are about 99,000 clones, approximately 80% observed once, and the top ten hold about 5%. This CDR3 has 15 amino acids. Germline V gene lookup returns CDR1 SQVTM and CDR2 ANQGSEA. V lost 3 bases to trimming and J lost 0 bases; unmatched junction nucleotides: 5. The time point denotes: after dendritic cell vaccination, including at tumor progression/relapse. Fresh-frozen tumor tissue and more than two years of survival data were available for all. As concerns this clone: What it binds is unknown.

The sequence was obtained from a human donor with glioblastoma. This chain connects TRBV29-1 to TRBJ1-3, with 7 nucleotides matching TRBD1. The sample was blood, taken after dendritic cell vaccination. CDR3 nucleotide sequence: TGCAGCGTTGACTCCCGGGACAGCTCTGGAAACACCATATATTTT. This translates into CSVDSRDSSGNTIYF.